This entry is about one T cell receptor (beta chain). This specimen comes from a study of blood T cell repertoires in COVID-19. Study information: The origin of the acute and convalescent COVID-19 samples was the United States, Italy and Spain.

The CDR3 has 17 amino acids. The germline CDR1 and CDR2 sequences are MNHNS and SASEGT. V was clipped by 4 bases and J by 0 bases, with 16 bases between them. Per the original methods: Reference gene primer amplification yielded estimated nucleated cell counts. Clones were read by immunoSEQ multiplex PCR, and TCRdb kept only the in-frame ones, dropping some. Clone size and V and J calls were adopted from that table, with D and trimming inferred from the DNA. The table shows tens of thousands of clones, with around 78% occurring only once. The chain links TRBV6-1 to TRBJ2-1; possible D gene TRBD2, 7 bases. The sequence was obtained from a human donor in a cohort sampled during active COVID-19. Material: peripheral blood. The CDR3 sequence: CASSVGGGGASYNEQFF. For the CDR3, the DNA is TGTGCCAGCAGTGTCGGGGGTGGGGGGGCCTCCTACAATGAGCAGTTCTTC.